This T cell receptor beta chain was sequenced for a study of cytomegalovirus exposure and HLA in healthy donors. PCR involved 60 Vbeta and 13 Jbeta primers. Assay used: immunoSEQ multiplex PCR; TCRdb lists only in-frame clones, some missing. The sample consists of fewer than 250,000 clones, around 87% of them appearing once. The CDR3 contains 16 residues. Between the trimmed V and J ends, which lost 2 bases and 0 bases, there was a span of 11 bases. CDR1 is SEHNR, CDR2 FQNEAQ, per germline (reference sequence). Sequenced input: PBMCs. The J gene is TRBJ1-5, the V gene TRBV7-9, with D maybe TRBD1 (5 bases). The source is a man aged 25-45 years in good health and CMV-seronegative. The CDR3 loop is CASSLWGRNSNQPQHF. The CDR3 DNA sequence: TGTGCCAGCAGCTTATGGGGCAGAAATAGCAATCAGCCCCAGCATTTT.